One sample yielded the 14 T cell receptor beta chains listed below, sequenced in a study of identical twins. TCRdb independently ran MiXCR on the 5' RACE reads; one entry per CDR3 protein. This table has 550,000 to 800,000 distinct CDR3 sequences, under 8.5% appearing once. A further study also used this sample, focusing on yellow fever vaccine responses in identical twins.

Source material: PBMCs. The receptors shown here come from a woman aged 18-30 years in good health.

This clonotype was seen ten or more times. V usage is TRBV6-5 and J usage is TRBJ2-1, with TRBD1 matching over 9 bases. This CDR3 spans 16 amino acids. V lost 4 bases, J lost 4 bases, and 8 bases stayed unmatched. CDR1 and CDR2 (germline): MNHEY, SVGAGI. The CDR3 coding sequence is TGTGCCAGCAGTTTCCCGACAGGGGGAGCGTACAATGAGCAGTTCTTC. The encoded protein is CASSFPTGGAYNEQFF.

This sequence joins TRBV4-2 and TRBJ1-3; a weak D match, TRBD1 (6 bases). The CDR3 is made up of 17 amino acids. Germline-derived CDR1 and CDR2 are LGHNA and YNFKEQ. V lost 0 bases to trimming and J lost 2 bases, with 14 bases between them. The CDR3 spells CASSQDLATGAGNTIYF. For the CDR3, the DNA is TGTGCCAGCAGCCAAGATCTGGCGACAGGAGCTGGAAACACCATATATTTT.

The chain uses TRBV5-1 and TRBJ2-1; tentatively, D is TRBD2 (5 bases). The V end lost 4 bases, the J end lost 10 bases, and 18 bases lay between the germline ends. Germline CDR1 SGHRS, CDR2 YFSETQ. The CDR3 has 14 amino acids. The chain's CDR3 is CASSRGIQGSEQFF. In nucleotides, the CDR3 is TGCGCCAGCAGCAGAGGGATTCAAGGAAGCGAGCAGTTCTTC.

This clonotype was counted at least ten times. The V call is TRBV28, the J call TRBJ2-7; 15 bases are shared with TRBD2. The V segment lost 5 bases and the J segment 6 bases; nucleotides outside the gene matches: 20. Germline-derived CDR1 and CDR2 are MDHEN and SYDVKM. The CDR3 has 20 amino acids. CDR3 sequence: CASSKGLAGGSPYDRGEQYF. The CDR3 DNA follows: TGTGCCAGCAGTAAGGGACTAGCGGGAGGAAGTCCCTATGACAGAGGCGAGCAGTACTTC.

A few counts support this clonotype. The CDR3, as DNA: TGCGCCAGCAGCCAGCCGGGACAGGGGTTGGGCAATGAGCAGTTCTTC. Encoded protein: CASSQPGQGLGNEQFF. The chain uses TRBV4-1 and TRBJ2-1; 10 bases map to TRBD1. The length of the CDR3 is 16 residues. The V segment lost 3 bases and the J segment 6 bases; nucleotides outside the gene matches: 8. The germline V gene has CDR1 MGHRA and CDR2 YSYEKL.

The sample holds many counts of this clonotype. The CDR3 DNA reads TGTGCCATCAGTGAGTCTCGGAAAGGGGAACCTGAAGCTTTCTTT. Protein sequence: CAISESRKGEPEAFF. The chain uses TRBV10-3 and TRBJ1-1, with D perhaps matching TRBD1 (5 bases). CDR3 length equals 15 residues. Germline lookup yields CDR1 ENHRY and CDR2 SYGVKD. Trimming cost V 0 bases and J 6 bases, with 14 bases left between them.

This clonotype was seen at least ten times. The V gene is TRBV20-1, the J gene TRBJ2-1; 9 nucleotides line up with TRBD1. Per the germline V gene, CDR1 is DFQATT and CDR2 is SNEGSKA (reference sequence). This CDR3 is built from 15 residues. The V segment lost 0 bases and the J segment 6 bases; nucleotides outside the gene matches: 6. The CDR3 here is CSARDPTGGPNEQFF. CDR3 nucleotide sequence: TGCAGTGCTAGAGATCCCACAGGGGGCCCCAATGAGCAGTTCTTC.

The V and J genes are TRBV7-2 and TRBJ2-1, with D possibly being TRBD2 (7 bases). Germline V CDR1 and CDR2: SGHTA, FQGNSA. This CDR3 is 12 amino acids long. V was shortened by 3 bases and J by 12 bases, with 12 bases between the two germline ends. The CDR3 DNA reads as TGTGCCAGCAGCTTGAGTGGGGGGGCGCAGTTCTTC. Translating it yields CASSLSGGAQFF.

This clonotype was found a few times. The J gene is TRBJ2-1, the V gene TRBV10-3; D gene unclear. Trimming removed 4 bases from V and 9 bases from J, with 10 bases in between. There are 12 residues in the CDR3. Germline values: CDR1 ENHRY, CDR2 SYGVKD. The chain's CDR3 is CAISATSLEQFF. The CDR3, as DNA: TGTGCCATCAGTGCGACTTCCCTTGAGCAGTTCTTC.

The sample holds many counts of this clonotype. This chain connects TRBV3-1 to TRBJ2-3; D uncertain. V lost 2 bases, J lost 0 bases, and 9 bases lay in between. Germline CDR1 and CDR2: LGHDT and YNNKEL (reference sequence). The CDR3 runs to 15 residues. The CDR3 here is CASSQRGLSTDTQYF. As DNA, the CDR3 is TGTGCCAGCAGCCAACGAGGATTAAGCACAGATACGCAGTATTTT.

This chain links TRBV29-1 with TRBJ2-1; TRBD1 is a possible D gene (5 bases). The CDR3 loop spans 12 amino acids. V was pared by 7 bases and J by 6 bases, with 13 bases between. In germline, CDR1 is SQVTM, CDR2 ANQGSEA. CDR3 sequence: CSGTQGANEQFF. The CDR3 DNA follows: TGCAGCGGAACCCAGGGTGCCAATGAGCAGTTCTTC.

The chain couples TRBV6-1 to TRBJ2-5, with 7 bases matching TRBD2. V was clipped by 5 bases and J by 1 base; unmatched bases: 4. Germline loops: CDR1 MNHNS, CDR2 SASEGT. The CDR3 runs to 14 residues. Written as DNA, the CDR3 is TGTGCCAGCAGTCGCACTAGCGTCCAAGAGACCCAGTACTTC. Translation: CASSRTSVQETQYF.

In its sample, this clonotype was seen a few times. The chain is built from TRBV24-1 and TRBJ2-2, with D maybe TRBD1 (5 bases). Germline V CDR1 and CDR2: KGHDR, SFDVKD. The CDR3 is 15 residues long. Trimming took off 5 bases at V and 4 bases at J, with 13 bases between the two ends. This chain's CDR3 is CATSVGRAITGELFF. Here the CDR3 DNA reads TGTGCCACCAGTGTAGGCAGGGCTATCACCGGGGAGCTGTTTTTT.

The gene calls are TRBV29-1 and TRBJ2-2; TRBD2 matches at 7 bases. The V gene's germline CDR1 is SQVTM and CDR2 ANQGSEA. J gave up 0 bases and V 6 bases, and 1 base lay outside the gene matches. The CDR3 is 13 residues long. CDR3: CSVGLTNTGELFF. The CDR3 coding sequence is TGCAGCGTGGGACTAACGAACACCGGGGAGCTGTTTTTT.